Reported below is one T cell receptor (beta chain). The CDR3 sequence is 16 residues long. Germline-derived CDR1 and CDR2 are MNHEY and SMNVEV (reference sequence). V dropped 5 bases and J dropped 4; count of bases not matched to a gene: 7. This sample was taken from a study of OX40 agonist ivuxolimab in advanced cancers. This table comes from immunoSEQ multiplex PCR, and its TCRdb copy is limited to in-frame clones, with some not included. The profile shows roughly 67,000 clones, 88% of them singletons. The material sequenced was CD4+ or CD8+ T cells sorted from blood, taken in a trial of the OX40 agonist ivuxolimab. The TCR was taken from an adult with an advanced solid tumor such as melanoma, head and neck, liver or kidney cancer. The V gene is TRBV27, the J gene TRBJ2-1; 11 bases line up with TRBD2. As DNA, the CDR3 is TGTGCCAGCAGTCGCCTGACTAGCGGGGAATACAATGAGCAGTTCTTC. Translation: CASSRLTSGEYNEQFF.